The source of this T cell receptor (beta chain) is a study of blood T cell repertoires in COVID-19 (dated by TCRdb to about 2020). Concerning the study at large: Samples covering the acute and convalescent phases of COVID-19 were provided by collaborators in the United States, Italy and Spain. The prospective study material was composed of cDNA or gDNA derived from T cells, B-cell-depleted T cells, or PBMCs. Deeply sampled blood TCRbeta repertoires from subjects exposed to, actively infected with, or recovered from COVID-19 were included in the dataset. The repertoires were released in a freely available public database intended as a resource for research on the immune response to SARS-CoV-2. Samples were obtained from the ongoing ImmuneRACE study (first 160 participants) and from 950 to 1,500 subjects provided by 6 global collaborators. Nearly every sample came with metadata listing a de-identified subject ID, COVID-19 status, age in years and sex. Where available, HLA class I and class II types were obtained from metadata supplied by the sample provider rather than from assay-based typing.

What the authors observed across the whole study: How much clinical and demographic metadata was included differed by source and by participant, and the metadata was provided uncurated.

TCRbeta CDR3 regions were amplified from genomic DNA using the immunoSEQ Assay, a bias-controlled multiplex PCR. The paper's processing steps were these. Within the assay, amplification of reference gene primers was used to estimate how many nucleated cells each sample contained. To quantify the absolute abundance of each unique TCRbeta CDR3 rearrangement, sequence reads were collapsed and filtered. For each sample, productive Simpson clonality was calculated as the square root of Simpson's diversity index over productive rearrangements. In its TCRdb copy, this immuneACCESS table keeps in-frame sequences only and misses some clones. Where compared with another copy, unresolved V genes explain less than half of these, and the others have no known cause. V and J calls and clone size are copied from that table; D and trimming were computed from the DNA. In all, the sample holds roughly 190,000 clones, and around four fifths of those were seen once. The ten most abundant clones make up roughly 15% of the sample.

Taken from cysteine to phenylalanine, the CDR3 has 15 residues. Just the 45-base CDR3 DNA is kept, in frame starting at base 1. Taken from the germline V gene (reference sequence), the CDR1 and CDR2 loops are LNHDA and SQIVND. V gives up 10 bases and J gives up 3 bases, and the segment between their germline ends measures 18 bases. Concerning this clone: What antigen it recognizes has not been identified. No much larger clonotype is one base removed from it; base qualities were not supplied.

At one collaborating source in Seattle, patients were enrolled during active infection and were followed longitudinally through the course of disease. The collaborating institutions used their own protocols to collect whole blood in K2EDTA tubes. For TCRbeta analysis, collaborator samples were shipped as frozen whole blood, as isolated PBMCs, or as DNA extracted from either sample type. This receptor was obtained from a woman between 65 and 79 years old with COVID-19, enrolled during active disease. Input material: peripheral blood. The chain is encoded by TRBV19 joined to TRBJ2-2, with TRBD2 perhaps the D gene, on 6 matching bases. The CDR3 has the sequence CATQPSVLHTGELFF. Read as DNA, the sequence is TGTGCCACCCAGCCTAGCGTGTTGCACACCGGGGAGCTGTTTTTT.